This entry lists 14 T cell receptor beta chains sequenced from one sample in a study of T cell responses to AZD1222 COVID-19 vaccine. The method was immunoSEQ multiplex PCR; TCRdb's version includes in-frame clones alone and lacks a portion of them. This sample has 150,000 to 200,000 clones, with just over 90% found just once. The sample consisted of peripheral blood, taken 28 days after the second AZD1222 dose. Source of these receptors: an adult who received the AZD1222 COVID-19 vaccine.

The chain joins TRBV29-1 to TRBJ1-1; TRBD1 is a possible D gene (6 bases). The CDR3 has 10 residues. The ends were cut back, 7 bases at V and 7 bases at J, with 10 bases in the middle. Germline V gives CDR1 SQVTM, CDR2 ANQGSEA. The CDR3 region is CSAGDIEAFF. CDR3 sequence (DNA): TGCAGCGCTGGGGACATTGAAGCTTTCTTT.

About this clone itself: An end of the junction does not agree with germline; a read error may underlie this. This sequence joins TRBV5-1 and TRBJ1-2, with D unclear. Germline loops: CDR1 SGHRS, CDR2 YFSETQ. The CDR3 runs 14 residues. The CDR3 spells CTSSLENLNYGYTF. CDR3 bases: TGCACCAGCAGCTTGGAGAATTTGAACTATGGCTACACCTTC.

The chain recombines TRBV9 with TRBJ2-2; 14 bases are a match to TRBD2. The germline V gene has CDR1 SGDLS and CDR2 YYNGEE. The J segment lost 8 bases and the V segment lost 3 bases, leaving 3 bases of the junction unmatched. This CDR3 has 15 residues. This CDR3 reads CASSAGLAGVGELFF. The CDR3 DNA sequence: TGTGCCAGCAGCGCGGGACTAGCGGGGGTTGGGGAGCTGTTTTTT. The variable domain in full, completed from reference TRBV9 and TRBJ2-2, reads DSGVTQTPKHLITATGQRVTLRCSPRSGDLSVYWYQQSLDQGLQFLIQYYNGEERAKGNILERFSAQQFPDLHSELNLSSLELGDSALYFCASSAGLAGVGELFFGEGSRLTVL.

The chain couples TRBV9 to TRBJ2-3; D is possibly TRBD2 (5 bases). Germline values: CDR1 SGDLS, CDR2 YYNGEE. CDR3 length: 13 amino acids. V lost 0 bases and J lost 8, with 10 bases in between. This CDR3 reads CASSVALAGTQYF. CDR3 bases: TGTGCCAGCAGCGTAGCCCTAGCTGGTACGCAGTATTTT.

V and J are TRBV5-4 and TRBJ2-7; 11 nucleotides align to TRBD2. V shed 6 bases, J shed 1 base, and the junction held 3 bases outside the gene matches. The CDR3 extends over 14 amino acids. CDR1 is SGHNT, CDR2 YYREEE, per germline (reference sequence). CDR3 sequence: CASTLAGGSYEQYF. The CDR3 DNA follows: TGTGCCAGCACCCTAGCGGGGGGATCCTACGAGCAGTACTTC.

The chain recombines TRBV10-3 with TRBJ2-3; 15 nucleotides agree with TRBD2. The ends lost 10 bases at V and 0 bases at J; junction bases unmatched: 11. Germline V gene sequence: CDR1 ENHRY, CDR2 SYGVKD. This CDR3 has 18 amino acids. CDR3 bases: TGTGCCACCAACCCTGGACTAGCGGGGGGGCTTAGCACAGATACGCAGTATTTT. Its translation is CATNPGLAGGLSTDTQYF.

The chain employs TRBV29-1 and TRBJ2-5; D not resolved. V gave up 0 bases and J gave up 8 bases, with 10 bases separating them. The CDR3 extends over 12 amino acids. Germline V gene data show CDR1 as SQVTM and CDR2 as ANQGSEA. CDR3 sequence: CSVEEARTTQYF. In nucleotides, the CDR3 is TGCAGCGTTGAAGAGGCCCGAACTACCCAGTACTTC.

The chain uses TRBV6-5 and TRBJ2-1; 9 bases agree with TRBD2. J gave up 6 bases and V 5 bases, and 2 bases lay outside the gene matches. Germline V gene sequence: CDR1 MNHEY, CDR2 SVGAGI. The CDR3 loop spans 13 amino acids. The CDR3 region is CASSTLAGNEQFF. The CDR3 nucleotides read TGTGCCAGCAGTACACTAGCGGGCAATGAGCAGTTCTTC.

The genes are TRBV10-1 and TRBJ2-1, with D tentatively TRBD2 (7 bases). Trimming shortened V by 6 bases and J by 4 bases, and 16 bases separated the two germline ends. Germline V lookup: CDR1 WNHNN, CDR2 SYGVQD (reference sequence). The CDR3 contains 15 residues. CDR3: CASSTGTKPYNEQFF. Here the CDR3 DNA reads TGCGCCAGCAGCACAGGGACTAAACCGTACAATGAGCAGTTCTTC.

This sequence joins TRBV7-2 and TRBJ1-1; D unresolved. Trimming took 5 bases from V and 3 from J, leaving 19 bases between them. The CDR3 totals 16 residues. The germline V gene has CDR1 SGHTA and CDR2 FQGNSA. DNA for the CDR3: TGTGCCAGCAGCAAAAGTCGGCGACCGAGAGACACTGAAGCTTTCTTT. Encoded protein: CASSKSRRPRDTEAFF.

The chain carries TRBV7-3 and TRBJ1-2, with a possible D match to TRBD1 (6 bases). The CDR3 extends over 13 amino acids. V was shortened by 5 bases and J by 2 bases, with 9 bases between the two germline ends. Per the germline V gene, CDR1 is SGHTA and CDR2 is FQGTGA. As DNA, the CDR3 is TGTGCCAGCAGCCCCCAGGGGAACTATGGCTACACCTTC. It encodes CASSPQGNYGYTF.

V usage is TRBV9 and J usage is TRBJ1-5; no definite D call. Trimming left V 0 bases short and J 6 bases short, with 10 bases between. Germline CDR1 is SGDLS and CDR2 is YYNGEE. The CDR3 covers 14 residues. The CDR3 reads CASSVEAGGQPQHF. The CDR3 DNA is TGTGCCAGCAGCGTAGAGGCAGGTGGTCAGCCCCAGCATTTT.

This chain links TRBV6-5 with TRBJ1-1; a weak D match, TRBD1 (5 bases). V dropped 2 bases and J dropped 8 bases, with 12 bases sitting between them. This CDR3 is 13 amino acids long. Looked up from germline, CDR1 is MNHEY and CDR2 is SVGAGI. The CDR3 nucleotides are TGTGCCAGCAGTTACACCTTACAGGTGGAAGCTTTCTTT. Protein: CASSYTLQVEAFF.

This chain links TRBV10-3 with TRBJ1-5; 7 bases line up with TRBD1. Germline V gives CDR1 ENHRY, CDR2 SYGVKD. There are 15 residues in the CDR3. The junction had 7 bases not matched to a gene; V was cut back by 3 bases and J by 5 bases. The CDR3 DNA is TGTGCCATCAGTGACCAGACAGGGCGCGATCAGCCCCAGCATTTT. This sequence encodes CAISDQTGRDQPQHF.